Listed below are T cell receptor beta chains from one sample, sequenced in a study of shared clonotypes between healthy human individuals. Assay used: immunoSEQ multiplex PCR; TCRdb lists only in-frame clones, some missing. Of 2 million or so clones listed, approximately 95% are singletons. Sequenced sample: naive CD4+ T cells sorted from blood. The receptors shown here come from a young man in good health. CDR3s include the opening cysteine and the closing phenylalanine or tryptophan. D genes are given only for firm matches. Size is stated for part of the rows, as once, few or many counts, or as a class when the clone is expanded.

v_call,d_call,j_call,clone_size,cdr3_nt,cdr3_aa
TRBV7-2,NA,TRBJ2-3,NA,TGTGCCAGCAGGCAGACCTATACGCAGTATTTT,CASRQTYTQYF
TRBV30,TRBD1,TRBJ2-1,NA,TGTGCCTGGAGTGGGACAGGGGCCTACAATGAGCAGTTCTTC,CAWSGTGAYNEQFF
TRBV2,NA,TRBJ1-6,NA,TGTGCCAGCACCAACCTGGGGGCTAATTCACCCCTCCACTTT,CASTNLGANSPLHF
TRBV6-1,TRBD1,TRBJ2-4,NA,TGTGCCAGCAGTGAAGCCGGGACAGGGGCCAAGCTAGCCAAAAACATTCAGTACTTC,CASSEAGTGAKLAKNIQYF
TRBV30,TRBD1,TRBJ1-2,NA,TGTGCCTTACAGGGGGTCAATGTCTATGGCTACACCTTC,CALQGVNVYGYTF
TRBV18,NA,TRBJ1-1,NA,TGTGCCAGCTCACCACCGCAGGCCCTCACGGGCACTGAAGCTTTCTTT,CASSPPQALTGTEAFF
TRBV11-2,NA,TRBJ2-1,NA,TGTGCCAGCAACCAGCTTCGGGGGGCGGTAGGAGAGCAGTTCTTC,CASNQLRGAVGEQFF
TRBV11-2,NA,TRBJ2-7,NA,TGTGCCAGCAGCCCCCGGAACAGTTACGAGCAGTACTTC,CASSPRNSYEQYF
TRBV19,TRBD1,TRBJ2-5,NA,TGTGCCAGTAGGCGGGGACAGGGGGCCTCAGAGACCCAGTACTTC,CASRRGQGASETQYF
TRBV30,NA,TRBJ2-1,NA,TGTGCCTGGAGTGTAGATCAGTACAATGAGCAGTTCTTC,CAWSVDQYNEQFF
TRBV4-1,NA,TRBJ2-1,NA,TGCGCCAGCAGTCAAACTGCGGGGGCAGGGTCCTACAATGAGCAGTTCTTC,CASSQTAGAGSYNEQFF
TRBV6-6,NA,TRBJ2-7,NA,TGTGCCAGCAGGCTAGGTAGCCGCAGCCGAGTCTACGAGCAGTACTTC,CASRLGSRSRVYEQYF
TRBV7-9,TRBD1,TRBJ1-2,NA,TGTGCCAGCAGCTTCCCCAAGTTGTCGGGACAGGGCGATGGCTACACCTTC,CASSFPKLSGQGDGYTF
TRBV6-6,NA,TRBJ2-7,NA,TGTGCCAGCAGTTACTCCGGGACGGGGACCTACGAGCAGTACTTC,CASSYSGTGTYEQYF
TRBV19,NA,TRBJ2-7,once,TGTGCCAGTATTGATACAGGCGGGTACGAGCAGTACTTC,CASIDTGGYEQYF
TRBV7-2,TRBD2,TRBJ2-7,NA,TGTGCCAGCAGCCCAAGGACTAGCGGGCCGCAGGAGCAGTACTTC,CASSPRTSGPQEQYF
TRBV6-6,NA,TRBJ2-3,NA,TGTGCCAGCAGTTTAGTTGGTAGCACAGATACGCAGTATTTT,CASSLVGSTDTQYF
TRBV10-1,NA,TRBJ2-3,NA,TGCGCCACCGGATCAAACGGCGGGGAGCAGTATTTT,CATGSNGGEQYF
TRBV9,NA,TRBJ1-1,NA,TGTGCCAGCAGCGCAGCCGGGGGAAGCACTGAAGCTTTCTTT,CASSAAGGSTEAFF
TRBV10-3,NA,TRBJ1-2,NA,TGTGCCATCAGTGGAGATCGGATTGGCTACACCTTC,CAISGDRIGYTF
TRBV4-3,NA,TRBJ2-1,once,TGCGCCAGCAGCCAAGAGCTAGTTGGCCATGAGCAGTTCTTC,CASSQELVGHEQFF
TRBV28,NA,TRBJ1-5,NA,TGTGCCAGCAGTTTCGCCGGGGACATTGGGCCCCAGCATTTT,CASSFAGDIGPQHF
TRBV10-3,NA,TRBJ1-2,once,TGTGCCATCAGTGATGGGGGAAGCTATGGCTACACCTTC,CAISDGGSYGYTF
TRBV9,NA,TRBJ1-2,NA,TGTGCCAGCAGCGAGCCTGGTGGCTACACCTTC,CASSEPGGYTF
TRBV10-3,NA,TRBJ2-2,NA,TGTGCCATCAGCGGCGCATCGGGTACCACCGGGGAGCTGTTTTTT,CAISGASGTTGELFF
TRBV5-6,NA,TRBJ2-5,NA,TGTGCCAGCAGCTCTCCCCTCGGGGCTCAAGAGACCCAGTACTTC,CASSSPLGAQETQYF
TRBV11-2,NA,TRBJ2-3,NA,TGTGCCAGCAGCTCGGGTAGCGGCCCGCCGGATACGCAGTATTTT,CASSSGSGPPDTQYF
TRBV7-8,NA,TRBJ1-5,NA,TGTGCCAGCAGCTTAGTGGGGGGGCATTCAAGCAATCAGCCCCAGCATTTT,CASSLVGGHSSNQPQHF
TRBV19,NA,TRBJ1-5,once,TGTGCCAGTAGTCCCTTGGGGGATCAGCCCCAGCATTTT,CASSPLGDQPQHF
TRBV6-1,NA,TRBJ1-2,NA,TGTGCCAGCAGTGAAGGTCAGGTTTATGGCTACACCTTC,CASSEGQVYGYTF
TRBV7-9,TRBD1,TRBJ2-1,NA,TGTGCCAGCAGCTCGAGACAGGGGCCGCTGTACAATGAGCAGTTCTTC,CASSSRQGPLYNEQFF